This record concerns one T cell receptor (beta chain) sequence. This clonotype was observed at least ten times. The target of this receptor is not known. No much larger clone is present one base from it, and per-base qualities are unavailable. TCR beta CDR3 regions were amplified from RNA transcripts for repertoire sequencing. A first-round RT-PCR used HTBI primers with the Qiagen OneStep RT-PCR kit, followed by a second-round multiplex PCR, size selection and purification. Libraries were sequenced paired-end with 100 bp reads on an Illumina HiSeq2000. For the original study's pipeline: SOAPnuke was used to process the reads, removing any read that contained adapters or uncalled bases, had a mean Phred below 15, or lacked an exact match to the constant primer or identifier. High-quality paired reads were merged with COPE v1.2.5. Unique nucleotide sequences were defined as clonotypes and aligned to IMGT TRB V, D and J references using MiTCR v1.1. The analysis was limited to V-J combinations with a frequency above 0.0001, which together covered 99.2% of the repertoires. For each V-J combination, a TCR clonal expansion and chaos score was defined as the ratio of F50 clonal expansion to chaos observed in the TCRdist matrix. Welch's t-statistics and random forest were used to reduce the features to 13 V-J combinations, which were then used as input to a naive Bayes classifier. Thyroid-blood repertoire similarity was quantified with the Morisita-Horn index. Clones were called with MiXCR by TCRdb after fastp trimmed the public reads at Q25, and only in-frame beta chains were retained. Identical CDR3 protein sequences are pooled into one entry, listed with their most common genes and DNA. V and J calls and clone size were set by TCRdb, not the authors. In this sample the table shows roughly 500,000 distinct CDR3 sequences, roughly 14% of which occur a single time. The top ten hold over 8% of the sample.

The data derive from a study of Graves' ophthalmopathy and Graves' hyperthyroidism (dated by TCRdb to about 2018). For the wider study: Peripheral blood was collected before any treatment was given, at the time of initial diagnosis. The approximately 100 discovery patients were divided at random into training and test sets in a 7:3 ratio. Following sampling, methimazole starting at 30 mg daily was administered to hyperthyroidism patients, and high-dose intravenous methylprednisolone was administered to ophthalmopathy patients. In over 5 hyperthyroidism patients, the T-cell repertoire of thyroid tissue was compared with the T-cell repertoire of blood. For independent validation, a separate cohort was made up of approximately 19 hyperthyroidism patients plus 17 patients who later progressed from hyperthyroidism to ophthalmopathy. The study used signatures of the TCR beta repertoire to tell Graves' ophthalmopathy apart from Graves' hyperthyroidism and to predict which patients would progress to ophthalmopathy. In total, around 140 blood samples were TCR-sequenced: 40 to 45 ophthalmopathy, over 70 hyperthyroidism and about 17 hyperthyroidism-to-ophthalmopathy patients. To explore V-J signatures distinguishing ophthalmopathy from hyperthyroidism, a discovery set of around 97 patients (more than 40 ophthalmopathy, 57 stable hyperthyroidism) was enrolled. General findings and caveats noted by the study authors: No statistical method was used to set the sample size in advance, and the investigators knew which group each participant was assigned to. Most expanded thyroid clonotypes with a frequency above 0.001 also appeared in blood, which suggests that blood repertoires may reflect the immune response in the thyroid. In validation, the model predicted ophthalmopathy progression with more than 70% sensitivity and about 73% specificity; 12 predicted patients were CT-confirmed with GO in a median of about 6.2 months. The 13-signature model separated ophthalmopathy from stable hyperthyroidism with 85% to 90% sensitivity and about 81% specificity in cross-validation, and 80%/75% in the test set.

Ophthalmopathy patients had moderately to severely active disease, Clinical Activity Score of at least 3, NOSPECS grade of at least 4, and disease duration under 3 months. Anyone with other autoimmune diseases, uncontrolled infections, pregnancy or lactation was excluded from the study. Diagnosis was based on clinical symptoms, serum thyroxine, TRAb, thyroid ultrasound and orbital computed tomography. PBMCs were isolated from around 10 ml of fresh peripheral blood by Ficoll-Paque density gradient centrifugation. Trizol reagent was used to extract the total RNA, and its quality was then checked on an Agilent 2100 Bioanalyzer. Reading the germline V gene gives CDR1 MGHRA and CDR2 YSYEKL. The CDR3, from cysteine to phenylalanine, totals 16 residues. The DNA shown is the 48-base CDR3, in frame from base 1. V loses 1 base, J loses 3 bases, and the germline ends lie 12 bases apart.

Here the chain combines TRBV4-1 and TRBJ2-2; the D gene cannot be resolved reliably. This receptor was identified in a woman in her 30s with Graves' ophthalmopathy. Donor details come from another sample of the same person, matched by shared clones. Sequences were obtained from blood. The encoded CDR3 is CASSQVYDLDTGELFF. The DNA sequence is as follows: TGCGCCAGCAGCCAAGTATACGACTTAGACACCGGGGAGCTGTTTTTT.